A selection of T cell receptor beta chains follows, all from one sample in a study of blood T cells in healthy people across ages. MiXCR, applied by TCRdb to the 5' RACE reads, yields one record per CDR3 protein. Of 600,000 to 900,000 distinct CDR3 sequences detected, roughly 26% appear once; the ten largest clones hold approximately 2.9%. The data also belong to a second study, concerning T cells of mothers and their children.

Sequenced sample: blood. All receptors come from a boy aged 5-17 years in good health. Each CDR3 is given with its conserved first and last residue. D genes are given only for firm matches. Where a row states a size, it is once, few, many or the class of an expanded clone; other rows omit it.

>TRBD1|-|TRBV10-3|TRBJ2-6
CAISDPGGASGANVLTF
TGTGCCATCAGTGACCCAGGGGGCGCATCTGGGGCCAACGTCCTGACTTTC
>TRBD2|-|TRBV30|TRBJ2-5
CAWGGGGQETQYF
TGTGCCTGGGGGGGCGGGGGGCAAGAGACCCAGTACTTC
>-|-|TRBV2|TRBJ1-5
CASSESGANQPQHF
TGTGCCAGCAGTGAATCAGGGGCCAATCAGCCCCAGCATTTT
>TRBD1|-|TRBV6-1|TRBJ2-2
CASNGRQGSITGELFF
TGTGCCAGCAACGGAAGACAGGGGTCGATCACCGGGGAGCTGTTTTTT
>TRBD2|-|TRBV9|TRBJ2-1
CASSVSSGGNEQFF
TGTGCCAGCAGCGTAAGTAGCGGGGGGAACGAGCAGTTCTTC
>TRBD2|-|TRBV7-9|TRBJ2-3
CASSSLAGGITDTQYF
TGTGCCAGCAGCTCCCTAGCGGGGGGAATCACAGATACGCAGTATTTT
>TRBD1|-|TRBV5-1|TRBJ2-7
CASSRGQDSSYEQYF
TGCGCCAGCAGCAGAGGACAGGACTCTTCCTACGAGCAGTACTTC
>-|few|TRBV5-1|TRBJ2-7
CASSRNAGRQDEQYF
TGCGCCAGCAGCAGGAATGCGGGACGGCAGGACGAGCAGTACTTC
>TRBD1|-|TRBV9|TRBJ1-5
CASSFTGENQPQHF
TGTGCCAGCTCATTCACAGGGGAAAATCAGCCCCAGCATTTT
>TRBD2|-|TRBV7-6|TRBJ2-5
CASSSWEGEETQYF
TGTGCCAGCAGCTCCTGGGAGGGCGAAGAGACCCAGTACTTC
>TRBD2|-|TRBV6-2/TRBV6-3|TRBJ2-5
CASQLAGGATQYF
TGTGCCAGCCAACTAGCGGGGGGAGCGACCCAGTACTTC
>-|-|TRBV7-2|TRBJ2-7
CASSSTGFEQYF
TGTGCCAGCAGCTCGACAGGCTTCGAGCAGTACTTC
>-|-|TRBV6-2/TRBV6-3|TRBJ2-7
CASSKAVTYEQYF
TGTGCCAGCAGTAAAGCGGTTACCTACGAGCAGTACTTC
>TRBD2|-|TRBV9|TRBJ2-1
CASSALAGGRNEQFF
TGTGCCAGCAGCGCCCTAGCGGGGGGGCGAAATGAGCAGTTCTTC
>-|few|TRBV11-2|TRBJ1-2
CACSAANYGYTF
TGTGCCTGCAGCGCGGCTAACTATGGCTACACCTTC
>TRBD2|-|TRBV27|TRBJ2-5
CASSGLRGGLETQYF
TGTGCCAGCAGTGGCTTGCGGGGGGGCTTAGAGACCCAGTACTTC
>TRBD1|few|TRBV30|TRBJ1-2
CACRQGNCGYTF
TGTGCCTGTAGACAGGGGAACTGTGGCTACACCTTC
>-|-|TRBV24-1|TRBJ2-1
CATRDGVANEQFF
TGTGCCACCAGGGACGGGGTGGCGAATGAGCAGTTCTTC
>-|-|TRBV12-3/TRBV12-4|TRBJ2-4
CASSLARRDIQYF
TGTGCCAGCAGTTTAGCGCGGAGGGACATTCAGTACTTC
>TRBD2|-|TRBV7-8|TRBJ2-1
CASSLKTSGAYNEQFF
TGTGCCAGCAGCTTAAAGACTAGCGGGGCCTACAATGAGCAGTTCTTC
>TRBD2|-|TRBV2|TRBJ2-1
CASTKQGTSFGEQFF
TGTGCCAGCACTAAACAGGGGACTAGCTTCGGTGAGCAGTTCTTC
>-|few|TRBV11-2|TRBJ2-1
CASGGGENNEQFF
TGTGCCAGCGGCGGAGGGGAGAACAATGAGCAGTTCTTC
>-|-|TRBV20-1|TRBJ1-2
CSASSELGSIYGYTF
TGCAGCGCCAGTTCCGAACTTGGATCCATCTATGGCTACACCTTC
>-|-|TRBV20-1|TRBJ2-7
CSARVRDMMDEQYF
TGCAGTGCTAGAGTACGGGATATGATGGACGAGCAGTACTTC
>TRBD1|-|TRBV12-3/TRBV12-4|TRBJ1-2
CASREQGASGYTF
TGTGCCAGCAGGGAACAGGGGGCGTCTGGCTACACCTTC
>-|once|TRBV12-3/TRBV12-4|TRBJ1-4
CASRRSGMFGEKLFF
TGTGCCAGCAGACGAAGTGGTATGTTCGGTGAAAAACTGTTTTTT
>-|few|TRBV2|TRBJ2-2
CASSGSSGTGELFF
TGTGCCAGCAGTGGCTCGAGCGGCACCGGGGAGCTGTTTTTT